A selection of T cell receptor beta chains follows, all from one sample in a study of shared clonotypes between healthy human individuals. Some clones are missing from TCRdb's copy, which holds only in-frame ones; the method was immunoSEQ multiplex PCR. The table shows roughly 640,000 clones, with roughly 97% occurring only once. Sequencing was done on a sample of naive CD4+ T cells sorted from blood. All receptors derive from a young woman in good health. CDR3s include the opening cysteine and the closing phenylalanine or tryptophan. D genes are given only for firm matches. Clone size is not always given. Where it is, it says once, few, many or a class for expanded clones.

15	TRBV6-5	TRBJ2-3	-	TRBD2	CASSYWGGVADTQYF	TGTGCCAGCAGTTACTGGGGGGGAGTGGCAGATACGCAGTATTTT
14	TRBV6-5	TRBJ2-1	-	TRBD2	CASSFSGRSNEQFF	TGTGCCAGCAGTTTTAGCGGGAGGAGCAATGAGCAGTTCTTC
15	TRBV29-1	TRBJ2-6	-	-	CSVGKQGSGANVLTF	TGCAGCGTCGGGAAACAGGGAAGTGGGGCCAACGTCCTGACTTTC
16	TRBV28	TRBJ1-4	once	TRBD1	CASIPSRGQGVEKLFF	TGTGCCAGCATCCCTAGTAGGGGACAGGGGGTGGAAAAACTGTTTTTT
15	TRBV19	TRBJ2-7	-	TRBD2	CASSIGGRADYEQYF	TGTGCCAGTAGTATTGGGGGGAGGGCCGACTACGAGCAGTACTTC
14	TRBV14	TRBJ2-2	-	TRBD1	CASLKGAGAGELFF	TGTGCCAGCCTCAAGGGGGCTGGGGCCGGGGAGCTGTTTTTT
15	TRBV28	TRBJ1-2	-	-	CASSLDRGFNYGYTF	TGTGCCAGCAGTTTAGACCGGGGTTTTAACTATGGCTACACCTTC
14	TRBV27	TRBJ2-4	-	-	CASKEGARVNIQYF	TGTGCCAGCAAGGAGGGGGCGCGAGTAAACATTCAGTACTTC
15	TRBV9	TRBJ1-1	-	-	CASSPWGQGFTEAFF	TGTGCCAGCAGCCCCTGGGGGCAGGGGTTCACTGAAGCTTTCTTT
16	TRBV5-1	TRBJ2-1	-	TRBD2	CASSSYSGTRGNEQFF	TGCGCCAGCAGCTCATACTCCGGGACTAGGGGCAATGAGCAGTTCTTC
16	TRBV29-1	TRBJ1-5	once	-	CSVTIRGHEDNQPQHF	TGCAGCGTAACCATACGGGGGCACGAGGACAATCAGCCCCAGCATTTT
15	TRBV7-9	TRBJ1-3	-	-	CASSLKQSSGNTIYF	TGTGCCAGCAGCCTAAAACAAAGCTCTGGAAACACCATATATTTT
13	TRBV7-3	TRBJ2-3	once	-	CASSFGQTDTQYF	TGTGCCAGCAGCTTCGGGCAGACAGATACGCAGTATTTT
14	TRBV5-1	TRBJ2-1	once	TRBD2	CASKTSGRSSEQFF	TGCGCCAGCAAGACTAGCGGGAGGTCGAGCGAGCAGTTCTTC
14	TRBV5-5	TRBJ1-5	-	-	CASSLEHSNQPQHF	TGTGCCAGCAGCTTGGAACATAGCAATCAGCCCCAGCATTTT
15	TRBV6-5	TRBJ2-7	-	TRBD2	CASSYWSGETYEQYF	TGTGCCAGCAGTTACTGGAGCGGGGAAACCTACGAGCAGTACTTC
15	TRBV5-1	TRBJ2-7	-	TRBD2	CASSWKLAGDHEQYF	TGCGCCAGCAGCTGGAAACTAGCGGGAGACCACGAGCAGTACTTC
14	TRBV6-5	TRBJ2-4	-	TRBD1	CASRTSGTENIQYF	TGTGCCAGCAGGACCTCCGGGACAGAAAACATTCAGTACTTC
13	TRBV28	TRBJ1-4	once	TRBD1	CASRGDRDEKLFF	TGTGCCAGCAGGGGAGACAGGGATGAAAAACTGTTTTTT
14	TRBV27	TRBJ1-4	-	-	CASSRAGVNEKLFF	TGTGCCAGCAGTCGGGCGGGGGTTAATGAAAAACTGTTTTTT
15	TRBV2	TRBJ2-2	once	TRBD1	CASSGTGVGTGELFF	TGTGCCAGCAGCGGGACAGGGGTGGGGACCGGGGAGCTGTTTTTT
16	TRBV11-2	TRBJ2-6	-	-	CASSLVGVAGANVLTF	TGTGCCAGCAGCTTAGTGGGGGTAGCTGGGGCCAACGTCCTGACTTTC
17	TRBV2	TRBJ1-5	-	TRBD1	CASSEGWRQGAIQPQHF	TGTGCCAGCAGTGAAGGGTGGCGGCAGGGGGCCATTCAGCCCCAGCATTTT
13	TRBV11-2	TRBJ1-1	-	-	CASSLRSKHEAFF	TGTGCCAGCAGCTTACGCAGTAAACATGAAGCTTTCTTT
14	TRBV5-6	TRBJ1-5	-	-	CASSFRGSNQPQHF	TGTGCCAGCAGCTTTCGGGGTAGCAATCAGCCCCAGCATTTT
14	TRBV11-3	TRBJ2-7	-	-	CASSSISTWYEQYF	TGTGCCAGCAGCTCAATTAGTACGTGGTACGAGCAGTACTTC
16	TRBV19	TRBJ2-3	-	-	CASRPEITGSTDTQYF	TGTGCCAGTAGACCAGAAATCACGGGGAGCACAGATACGCAGTATTTT
15	TRBV4-2	TRBJ1-4	once	-	CASSQVEATGEKLFF	TGTGCCAGCAGCCAAGTGGAAGCGACGGGAGAAAAACTGTTTTTT
15	TRBV29-1	TRBJ2-3	-	TRBD2	CSVEESSGSTDTQYF	TGCAGCGTTGAAGAATCTAGCGGAAGCACAGATACGCAGTATTTT
14	TRBV7-2	TRBJ2-7	-	TRBD1	CASSFQGASREQYF	TGTGCCAGCAGCTTCCAGGGGGCATCTAGGGAGCAGTACTTC
15	TRBV18	TRBJ1-1	-	TRBD1	CASSPAQGANTEAFF	TGTGCCAGCTCACCGGCACAGGGGGCGAACACTGAAGCTTTCTTT
14	TRBV29-1	TRBJ2-7	-	TRBD2	CSVVPGLAGDEQYF	TGCAGCGTTGTACCTGGACTAGCGGGAGACGAGCAGTACTTC
12	TRBV6-1	TRBJ2-7	-	-	CASSERAYEQYF	TGTGCCAGCAGTGAACGCGCATACGAGCAGTACTTC
14	TRBV7-9	TRBJ1-5	-	-	CASSPYGSNQPQHF	TGTGCCAGCAGCCCGTACGGGAGCAATCAGCCCCAGCATTTT
14	TRBV6-1	TRBJ1-5	once	-	CASSEAQGGQPQHF	TGTGCCAGCAGTGAAGCCCAGGGTGGTCAGCCCCAGCATTTT
15	TRBV28	TRBJ2-7	-	-	CASSSAMPAGYEQYF	TGTGCCAGCAGTTCCGCGATGCCTGCGGGCTACGAGCAGTACTTC
13	TRBV9	TRBJ2-2	-	-	CASGRGGTGELFF	TGTGCCAGCGGGAGAGGGGGTACCGGGGAGCTGTTTTTT
17	TRBV4-1	TRBJ2-1	-	-	CASSQGYGAGSYNEQFF	TGCGCCAGCAGCCAAGGCTACGGGGCCGGCTCCTACAATGAGCAGTTCTTC
18	TRBV7-9	TRBJ2-7	-	-	CASSLGRQGRGLTYEQYF	TGTGCCAGCAGCCTGGGGCGCCAGGGGAGAGGGTTGACCTACGAGCAGTACTTC
17	TRBV7-9	TRBJ2-3	-	TRBD2	CASSSGLAGGSTDTQYF	TGTGCCAGCAGCTCGGGACTAGCGGGGGGGAGCACAGATACGCAGTATTTT
16	TRBV4-1	TRBJ2-7	-	TRBD2	CASSQLLAGDIYEQYF	TGCGCCAGCAGCCAACTTCTAGCGGGGGACATCTACGAGCAGTACTTC
15	TRBV7-8	TRBJ2-1	-	TRBD2	CASSLLQGLVNEQFF	TGTGCCAGCAGCTTATTACAGGGACTAGTGAATGAGCAGTTCTTC
15	TRBV5-5	TRBJ2-5	-	-	CASSLGRVTVETQYF	TGTGCCAGCAGCTTGGGCAGGGTTACAGTAGAGACCCAGTACTTC
12	TRBV28	TRBJ2-6	-	-	CASGSGANVLTF	TGTGCCAGCGGGTCTGGGGCCAACGTCCTGACTTTC
14	TRBV9	TRBJ2-1	-	TRBD2	CASSVDGRGYEQFF	TGTGCCAGCAGCGTAGACGGGAGGGGGTATGAGCAGTTCTTC
14	TRBV5-1	TRBJ2-7	-	-	CASSPLTAAYEQYF	TGCGCCAGCAGCCCACTGACAGCGGCCTACGAGCAGTACTTC
15	TRBV14	TRBJ2-1	-	TRBD2	CASSQGLAGVYEQFF	TGTGCCAGCAGCCAAGGACTAGCGGGAGTGTATGAGCAGTTCTTC
18	TRBV25-1	TRBJ1-5	-	-	CASSSPYSFGVVNQPQHF	TGTGCCAGCAGTTCCCCGTATAGTTTTGGGGTTGTGAATCAGCCCCAGCATTTT
14	TRBV5-3	TRBJ2-7	-	-	CARSLVREWYEQYF	TGTGCCAGAAGCTTAGTAAGGGAATGGTACGAGCAGTACTTC
13	TRBV25-1	TRBJ1-1	-	-	CATRDGPNTEAFF	TGTGCCACCCGGGACGGCCCGAACACTGAAGCTTTCTTT
17	TRBV5-4	TRBJ2-1	-	TRBD1	CASSPWPTGQSYNEQFF	TGTGCCAGCAGCCCCTGGCCGACGGGACAGTCCTACAATGAGCAGTTCTTC
15	TRBV7-8	TRBJ2-7	-	-	CASSPKRDIAYEQYF	TGTGCCAGCAGCCCTAAACGGGACATAGCCTACGAGCAGTACTTC